This T cell receptor (beta chain) was observed in a study of cytomegalovirus exposure and HLA in healthy donors. Study outcomes and limitations: Later genetic work tied a missense DCLRE1C variant to beta-chain V and J trimming.

This CDR3 contains 15 residues. Germline trimming cut 5 bases from V and 6 bases from J; bases unmatched to any gene: 10. Germline assignment: CDR1 MNHEY and CDR2 SVGAGI. A note on this clone: Its antigen is not identified.

Both 60 Vbeta primers and 13 Jbeta primers went into the PCR. Original methodology: A follow-up analysis tallied around 80 million unique TCR beta chains, some 9.9 million shared. TCRdb keeps only in-frame clones here, not all; method: immunoSEQ multiplex PCR. That table is the source of V, J and clone size, and D and trimming were worked out from the DNA. The sample has some 210,000 clones, about 77% seen once. The study sampled nominally healthy donors, though unrecorded immune exposures were likely. The receptor was derived from a woman aged 30 to 39 in good health and CMV-seropositive. The sequenced sample was PBMCs. This chain connects TRBV6-5 to TRBJ1-1; 9 bases align to TRBD1. The CDR3 region is CASSPHRGPVAEAFF. The CDR3 nucleotides are TGTGCCAGCAGTCCGCACAGGGGGCCGGTAGCTGAAGCTTTCTTT.